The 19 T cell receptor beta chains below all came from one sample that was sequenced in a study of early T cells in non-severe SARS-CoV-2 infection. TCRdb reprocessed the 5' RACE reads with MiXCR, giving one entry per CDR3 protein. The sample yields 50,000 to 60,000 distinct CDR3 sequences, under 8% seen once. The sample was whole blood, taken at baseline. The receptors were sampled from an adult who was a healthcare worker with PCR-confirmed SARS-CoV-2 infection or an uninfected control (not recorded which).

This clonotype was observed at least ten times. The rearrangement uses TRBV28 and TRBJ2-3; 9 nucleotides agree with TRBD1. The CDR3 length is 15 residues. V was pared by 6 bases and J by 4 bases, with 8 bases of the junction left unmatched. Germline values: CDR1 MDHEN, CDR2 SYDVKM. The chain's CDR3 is CASRAGTGWPDTQYF. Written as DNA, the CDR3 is TGTGCCAGCAGAGCCGGGACAGGGTGGCCAGATACGCAGTATTTT.

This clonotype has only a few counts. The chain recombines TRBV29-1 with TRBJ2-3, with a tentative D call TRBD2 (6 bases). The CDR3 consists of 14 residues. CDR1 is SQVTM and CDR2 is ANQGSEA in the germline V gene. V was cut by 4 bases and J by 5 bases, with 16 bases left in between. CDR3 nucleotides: TGCAGCGTTGGTGGCGGGGAGTTGCAAGATACGCAGTATTTT. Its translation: CSVGGGELQDTQYF.

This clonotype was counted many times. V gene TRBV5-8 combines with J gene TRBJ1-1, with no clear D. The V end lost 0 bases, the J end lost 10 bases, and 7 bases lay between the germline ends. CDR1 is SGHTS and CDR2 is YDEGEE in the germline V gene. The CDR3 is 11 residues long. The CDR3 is CASSLEVGAFF. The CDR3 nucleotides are TGTGCCAGCAGCTTGGAGGTCGGAGCTTTCTTT.

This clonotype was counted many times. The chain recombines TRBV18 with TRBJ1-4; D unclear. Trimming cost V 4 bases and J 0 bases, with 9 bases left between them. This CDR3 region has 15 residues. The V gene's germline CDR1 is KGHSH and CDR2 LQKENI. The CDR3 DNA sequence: TGTGCCAGCTCACAGGAGTTTGCAACTAATGAAAAACTGTTTTTT. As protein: CASSQEFATNEKLFF.

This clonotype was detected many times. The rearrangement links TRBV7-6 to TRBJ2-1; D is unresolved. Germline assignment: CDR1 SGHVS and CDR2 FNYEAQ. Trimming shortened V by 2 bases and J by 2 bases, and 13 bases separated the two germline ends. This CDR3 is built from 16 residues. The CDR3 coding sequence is TGTGCCAGCAGCTTAATGGCGGCCTCTCCCTACAATGAGCAGTTCTTC. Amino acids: CASSLMAASPYNEQFF. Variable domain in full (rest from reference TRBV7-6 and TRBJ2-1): GAGVSQSPRYKVTKRGQDVALRCDPISGHVSLYWYRQALGQGPEFLTYFNYEAQQDKSGLPNDRFSAERPEGSISTLTIQRTEQRDSAMYRCASSLMAASPYNEQFFGPGTRLTVL.

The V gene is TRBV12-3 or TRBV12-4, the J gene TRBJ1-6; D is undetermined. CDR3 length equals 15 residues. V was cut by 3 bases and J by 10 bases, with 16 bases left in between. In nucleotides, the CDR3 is TGTGCCAGCAGTTTTTCTGATTTAGGAGGCTCACCCCTCCACTTT. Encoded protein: CASSFSDLGGSPLHF.

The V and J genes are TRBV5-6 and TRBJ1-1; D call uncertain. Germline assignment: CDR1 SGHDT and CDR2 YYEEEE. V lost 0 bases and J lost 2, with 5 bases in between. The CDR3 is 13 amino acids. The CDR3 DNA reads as TGTGCCAGCAGCTTGGGCCCAAACACTGAAGCTTTCTTT. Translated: CASSLGPNTEAFF.

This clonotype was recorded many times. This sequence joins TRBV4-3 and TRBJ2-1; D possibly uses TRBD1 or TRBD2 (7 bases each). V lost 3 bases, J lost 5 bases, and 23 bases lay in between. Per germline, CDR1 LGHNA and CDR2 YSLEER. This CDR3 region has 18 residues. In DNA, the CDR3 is TGCGCCAGCAGCCATCAAACAAGGGAGGGGGCTGTAAACAATGAGCAGTTCTTC. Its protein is CASSHQTREGAVNNEQFF.

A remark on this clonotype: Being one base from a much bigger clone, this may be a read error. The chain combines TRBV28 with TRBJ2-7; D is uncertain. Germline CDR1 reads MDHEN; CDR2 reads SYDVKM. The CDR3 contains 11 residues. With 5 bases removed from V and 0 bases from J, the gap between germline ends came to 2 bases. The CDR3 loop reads CASSHSYEQYF. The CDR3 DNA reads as TGTGCCAGCAGTCACTCCTACGAGCAGTACTTC. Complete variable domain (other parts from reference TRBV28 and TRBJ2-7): DVKVTQSSRYLVKRTGEKVFLECVQDMDHENMFWYRQDPGLGLRLIYFSYDVKMKEKGDIPEGYSVSREKKERFSLILESASTNQTSMYLCASSHSYEQYFGPGTRLTVT.

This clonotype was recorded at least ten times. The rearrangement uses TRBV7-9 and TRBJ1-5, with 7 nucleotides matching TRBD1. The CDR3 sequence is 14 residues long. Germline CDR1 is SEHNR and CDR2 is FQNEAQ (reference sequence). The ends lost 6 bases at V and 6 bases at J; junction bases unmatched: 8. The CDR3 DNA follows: TGTGCCAGCAGTTCAAGTAGGGGGCCTCAGCCCCAGCATTTT. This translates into CASSSSRGPQPQHF.

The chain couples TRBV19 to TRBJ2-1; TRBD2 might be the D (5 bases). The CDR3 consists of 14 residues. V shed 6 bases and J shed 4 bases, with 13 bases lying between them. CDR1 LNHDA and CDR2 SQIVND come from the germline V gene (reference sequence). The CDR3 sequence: CASSSEGLYNEQFF. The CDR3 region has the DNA TGTGCCAGTAGCTCAGAGGGTCTTTACAATGAGCAGTTCTTC.

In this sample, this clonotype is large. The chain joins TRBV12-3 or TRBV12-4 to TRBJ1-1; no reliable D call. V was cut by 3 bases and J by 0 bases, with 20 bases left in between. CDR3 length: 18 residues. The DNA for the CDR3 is TGTGCCAGCAGTTTTACCCGCGCTCCCTTTGCGTTGAACACTGAAGCTTTCTTT. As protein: CASSFTRAPFALNTEAFF.

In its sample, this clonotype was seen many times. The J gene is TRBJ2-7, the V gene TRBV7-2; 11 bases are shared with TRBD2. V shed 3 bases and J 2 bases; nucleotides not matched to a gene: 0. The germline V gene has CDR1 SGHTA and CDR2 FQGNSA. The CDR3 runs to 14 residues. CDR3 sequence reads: CASSFSGGAYEQYF. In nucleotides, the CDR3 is TGTGCCAGCAGCTTTAGCGGGGGGGCCTACGAGCAGTACTTC.

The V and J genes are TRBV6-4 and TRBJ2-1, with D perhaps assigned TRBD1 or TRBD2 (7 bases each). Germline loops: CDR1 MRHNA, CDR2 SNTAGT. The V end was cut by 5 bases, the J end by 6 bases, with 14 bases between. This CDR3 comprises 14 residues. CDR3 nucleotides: TGTGCCAGCAGTCCCCAGGGGGGGGCCAATGAGCAGTTCTTC. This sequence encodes CASSPQGGANEQFF.

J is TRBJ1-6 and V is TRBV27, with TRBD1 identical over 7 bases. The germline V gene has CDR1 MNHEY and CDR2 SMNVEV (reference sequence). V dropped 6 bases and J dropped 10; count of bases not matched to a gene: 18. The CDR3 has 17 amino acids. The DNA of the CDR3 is TGTGCCAGCAGCCAAGACAGGGACTCCCCGGGAAGATCACCCCTCCACTTT. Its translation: CASSQDRDSPGRSPLHF.

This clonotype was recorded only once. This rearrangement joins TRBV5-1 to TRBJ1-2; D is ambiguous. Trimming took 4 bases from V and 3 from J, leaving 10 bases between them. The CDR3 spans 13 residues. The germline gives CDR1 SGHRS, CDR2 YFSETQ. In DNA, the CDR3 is TGCGCCAGCAGCATGGCCGGGGACTATGGCTACACCTTC. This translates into CASSMAGDYGYTF.

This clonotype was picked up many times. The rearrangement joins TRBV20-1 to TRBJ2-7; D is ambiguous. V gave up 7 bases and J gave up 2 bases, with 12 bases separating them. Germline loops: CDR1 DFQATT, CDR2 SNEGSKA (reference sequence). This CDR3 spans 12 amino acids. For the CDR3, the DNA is TGCAGTGTTAAAGTTCAAACCTACGAGCAGTACTTC. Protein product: CSVKVQTYEQYF.

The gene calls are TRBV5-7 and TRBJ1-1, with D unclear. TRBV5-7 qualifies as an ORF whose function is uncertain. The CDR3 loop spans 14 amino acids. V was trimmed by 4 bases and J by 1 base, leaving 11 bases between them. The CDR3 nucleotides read TGTGCCAGCAGCCTTCCAGCCCAGAACACTGAAGCTTTCTTT. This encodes CASSLPAQNTEAFF.

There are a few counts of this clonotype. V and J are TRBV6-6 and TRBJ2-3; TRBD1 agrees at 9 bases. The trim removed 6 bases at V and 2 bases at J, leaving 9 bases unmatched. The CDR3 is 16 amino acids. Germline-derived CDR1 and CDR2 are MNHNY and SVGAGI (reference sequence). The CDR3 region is CASSLPGTGTTDTQYF. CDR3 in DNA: TGTGCCAGCAGCCTCCCTGGGACAGGGACCACAGATACGCAGTATTTT.